Following are 5 T cell receptor beta chains from one sample sequenced in a study of CD8 T cells in ankylosing spondylitis. TCRdb re-called the 5' RACE reads with MiXCR, one entry per CDR3 protein. The sample carries fewer than 200,000 distinct CDR3 sequences, roughly 20% recorded once. The sample taken for sequencing was blood, either unsorted or a sorted T cell fraction (not recorded which). These receptors originate from a male donor under 35 with ankylosing spondylitis or in good health (not recorded which).

The chain carries TRBV4-2 and TRBJ2-5; TRBD2 aligns across 11 bases. V lost 4 bases to trimming and J lost 2 bases; unmatched junction nucleotides: 3. Germline V gene sequence: CDR1 LGHNA, CDR2 YNFKEQ. The length of the CDR3 is 15 residues. The CDR3 nucleotides read TGTGCCAGCAGCCCTTGGACTAGCGGGCAAGAGACCCAGTACTTC. Translated: CASSPWTSGQETQYF.

This clonotype was detected many times. The chain links TRBV6-5 to TRBJ1-1; D remains unclear. Between the trimmed V and J ends, which lost 7 bases and 1 base, there was a span of 13 bases. The CDR3 extends over 14 amino acids. CDR1 and CDR2 from the germline V gene are MNHEY and SVGAGI. The CDR3 nucleotides are TGTGCCAGCACCGAAAACGGCAGGAACACTGAAGCTTTCTTT. Protein sequence: CASTENGRNTEAFF.

This clonotype was seen at least ten times. The chain combines TRBV9 with TRBJ1-1; D is perhaps TRBD1 (5 bases). The CDR3 spans 13 residues. V gave up 7 bases and J gave up 1 base, with 11 bases separating them. The germline V gene has CDR1 SGDLS and CDR2 YYNGEE. The CDR3: CASGPGGNTEAFF. CDR3 DNA sequence: TGTGCCAGCGGGCCCGGGGGGAACACTGAAGCTTTCTTT.

The chain recombines TRBV9 with TRBJ2-5; 9 bases are a match to TRBD2. The CDR3 runs to 16 residues. The V gene end was trimmed by 4 bases and the J gene end by 5 bases; junction bases not matched to a gene: 12. Germline V gene sequence: CDR1 SGDLS, CDR2 YYNGEE. CDR3 sequence reads: CASSFDPAGGLETQYF. As DNA, the CDR3 is TGTGCCAGCAGCTTCGACCCAGCGGGAGGTCTTGAGACCCAGTACTTC.

This clonotype was observed at least ten times. V usage is TRBV12-3 or TRBV12-4 and J usage is TRBJ2-7; D uncertain. Trimming removed 6 bases from V and 1 base from J, with 4 bases in between. The CDR3 extends over 11 amino acids. CDR3 protein: CASSISYEQYF. Here the CDR3 DNA reads TGTGCCAGCAGCATATCCTACGAGCAGTACTTC.